The clone carrying this TCR beta chain was observed a handful of times. Antigen specificity is unknown. A second PCR, run for about 6 to 11 cycles, used a sample-barcoded 5' primer plus a J-beta primer mix. Each CDR3 protein gets one entry after TCRdb re-called the 5' RACE reads with MiXCR. This sample has 760,000 or so distinct CDR3 sequences, with around 25% found just once. The sample comes from a study of blood T cells in healthy people across ages. Points from the study as a whole: Naive CD4+ cell counts and diversity both ran higher in long-lived than in aged donors. Diversity of TCR beta per million T cells declined in a roughly linear way with age.

These data were also filed under a second study, of T cells of mothers and their children. That source adds: Second-PCR amplification with M1S added sample barcodes and 2-4 random nucleotides. With unrelated pairs as the comparison, related mother-child pairs had a slightly higher overlap that was not significant.

Specimen: blood. The sequence came from a boy aged 5-17 years in good health.

The chain's CDR3 is CASSSTGGAPTGELFF. The CDR3 DNA sequence: TGTGCCAGCAGTTCAACAGGGGGCGCGCCGACCGGGGAGCTGTTTTTT. J is TRBJ2-2 and V is TRBV9, with 9 nucleotides matching TRBD1. This CDR3 contains 16 residues. The V segment lost 5 bases and the J segment 5 bases; nucleotides outside the gene matches: 10. Germline V gene data show CDR1 as SGDLS and CDR2 as YYNGEE.